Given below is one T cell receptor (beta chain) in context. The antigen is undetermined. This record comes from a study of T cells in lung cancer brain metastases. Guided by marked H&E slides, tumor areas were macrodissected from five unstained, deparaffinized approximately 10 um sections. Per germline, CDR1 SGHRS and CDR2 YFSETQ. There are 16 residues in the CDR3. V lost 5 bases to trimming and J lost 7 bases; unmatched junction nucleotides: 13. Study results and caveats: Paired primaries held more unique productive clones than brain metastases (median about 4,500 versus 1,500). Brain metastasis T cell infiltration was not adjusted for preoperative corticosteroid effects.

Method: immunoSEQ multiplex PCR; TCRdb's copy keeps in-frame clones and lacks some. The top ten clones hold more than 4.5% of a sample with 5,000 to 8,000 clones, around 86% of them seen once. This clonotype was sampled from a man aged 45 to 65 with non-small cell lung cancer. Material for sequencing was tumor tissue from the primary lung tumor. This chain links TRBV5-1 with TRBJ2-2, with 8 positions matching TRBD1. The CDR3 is CASRQPGQDGLGELFF. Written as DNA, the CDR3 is TGCGCCAGCAGACAGCCGGGACAGGATGGTCTCGGGGAGCTGTTTTTT. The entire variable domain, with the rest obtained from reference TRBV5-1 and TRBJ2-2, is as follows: KAGVTQTPRYLIKTRGQQVTLSCSPISGHRSVSWYQQTPGQGLQFLFEYFSETQRNKGNFPGRFSGRQFSNSRSEMNVSTLELGDSALYLCASRQPGQDGLGELFFGEGSRLTVL.